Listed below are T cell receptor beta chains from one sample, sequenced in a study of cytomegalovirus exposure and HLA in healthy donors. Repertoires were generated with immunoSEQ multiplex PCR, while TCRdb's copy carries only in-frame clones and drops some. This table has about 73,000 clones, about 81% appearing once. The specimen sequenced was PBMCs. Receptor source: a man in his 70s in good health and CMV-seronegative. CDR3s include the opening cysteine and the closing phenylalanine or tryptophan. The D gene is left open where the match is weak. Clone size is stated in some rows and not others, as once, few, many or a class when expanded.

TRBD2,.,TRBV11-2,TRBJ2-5,CASSPGLAGGQETQYF,TGTGCCAGCAGCCCCGGACTAGCGGGGGGACAAGAGACCCAGTACTTC
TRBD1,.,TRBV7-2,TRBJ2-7,CASSSQTGPYEQYF,TGTGCCAGCAGCTCTCAGACAGGGCCCTACGAGCAGTACTTC
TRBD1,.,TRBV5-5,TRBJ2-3,CASSLGAGGRDTQYF,TGTGCCAGCAGCTTGGGGGCAGGGGGAAGAGATACGCAGTATTTT
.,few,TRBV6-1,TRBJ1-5,CASSAEVQGQPQHF,TGTGCCAGCAGTGCCGAAGTTCAGGGTCAGCCCCAGCATTTT
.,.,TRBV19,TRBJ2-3,CASSIGGAEDTQYF,TGTGCCAGTAGTATTGGAGGGGCGGAGGATACGCAGTATTTT
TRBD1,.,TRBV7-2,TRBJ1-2,CASSPQGVGGYTF,TGTGCCAGCAGCCCGCAGGGGGTCGGGGGCTACACCTTC
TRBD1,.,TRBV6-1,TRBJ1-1,CASRKQGEHEAFF,TGTGCCAGCAGAAAACAGGGGGAACATGAAGCTTTCTTT
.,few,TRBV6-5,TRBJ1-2,CASSYGQTNYGYTF,TGTGCCAGCAGTTATGGGCAGACTAACTATGGCTACACCTTC
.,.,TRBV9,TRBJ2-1,CASSVEPTGSYNEQFF,TGTGCCAGCAGCGTAGAGCCGACAGGATCCTACAATGAGCAGTTCTTC
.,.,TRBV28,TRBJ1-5,CASNQVPQPQHF,TGTGCCAGCAATCAGGTACCCCAGCCCCAGCATTTT
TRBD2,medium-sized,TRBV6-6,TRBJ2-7,CASSHLAGGFDEQYF,TGTGCCAGCAGTCATCTAGCGGGGGGTTTTGACGAGCAGTACTTC
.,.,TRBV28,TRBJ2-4,CASSLAGWTALAKNIQYF,TGTGCCAGCAGTCTGGCCGGTTGGACAGCACTAGCCAAAAACATTCAGTACTTC
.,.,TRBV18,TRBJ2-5,CASSPIDETQYF,TGTGCCAGCTCACCGATAGATGAGACCCAGTACTTC
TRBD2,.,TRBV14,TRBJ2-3,CASSQDLAGGTTDTQYF,TGTGCCAGCAGCCAAGATCTGGCGGGGGGGACCACAGATACGCAGTATTTT
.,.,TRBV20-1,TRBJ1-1,CSANSETEAFF,TGCAGTGCTAATTCGGAGACTGAAGCTTTCTTT
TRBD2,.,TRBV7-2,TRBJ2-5,CASSLALGGGETQYF,TGTGCCAGCAGCTTAGCGCTGGGGGGAGGGGAGACCCAGTACTTC
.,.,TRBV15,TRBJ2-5,CATSRGREETQYF,TGTGCCACCAGCAGAGGGCGGGAAGAGACCCAGTACTTC
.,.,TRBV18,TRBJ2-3,CASSPSAPPDTQYF,TGTGCCAGCTCACCGAGTGCGCCGCCAGATACGCAGTATTTT
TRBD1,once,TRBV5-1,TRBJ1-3,CASSLVSVGQSGNTIYF,TGCGCCAGCAGCTTGGTTTCGGTGGGACAGTCGGGAAACACCATATATTTT
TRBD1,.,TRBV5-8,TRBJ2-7,CASSFFRSTGASSYEQYF,TGTGCCAGCAGTTTTTTCCGCTCGACAGGGGCCAGCTCCTACGAGCAGTACTTC
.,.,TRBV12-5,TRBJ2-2,CASGFVSGGSGELFF,TGTGCTAGTGGTTTTGTGTCCGGGGGTTCCGGGGAGCTGTTTTTT
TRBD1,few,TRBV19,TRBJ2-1,CASSPLLDRGTKDEQFF,TGTGCCAGTAGTCCCCTCTTGGACAGGGGTACGAAGGATGAGCAGTTCTTC
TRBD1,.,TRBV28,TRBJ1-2,CASRTGIFYGYTF,TGTGCCAGCAGGACAGGGATTTTCTATGGCTACACCTTC
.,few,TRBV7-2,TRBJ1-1,CASSLQENTEAFF,TGTGCCAGCAGCTTACAGGAGAACACTGAAGCTTTCTTT
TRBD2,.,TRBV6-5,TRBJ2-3,CASSYSGGRPDTQYF,TGTGCCAGCAGTTACAGCGGGGGCCGTCCAGATACGCAGTATTTT
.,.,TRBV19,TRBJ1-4,CASSPGGLATNEKLFF,TGTGCCAGTAGTCCGGGGGGCCTAGCAACTAATGAAAAACTGTTTTTT
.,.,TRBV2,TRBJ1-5,CASSQEGAINQPQHF,TGTGCCAGCAGTCAGGAAGGGGCGATCAATCAGCCCCAGCATTTT
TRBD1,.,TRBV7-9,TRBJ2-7,CASSVGTAIYEQYF,TGTGCCAGCAGCGTGGGGACAGCTATCTACGAGCAGTACTTC
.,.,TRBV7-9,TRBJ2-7,CASTGSGEGEQYF,TGTGCCAGCACGGGCTCGGGAGAGGGCGAGCAGTACTTC
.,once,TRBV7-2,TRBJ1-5,CASSLAQGQPQHF,TGTGCCAGCAGCTTAGCGCAGGGTCAGCCCCAGCATTTT
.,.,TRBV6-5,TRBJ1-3,CASSRERASGNTIYF,TGTGCCAGCAGTCGAGAGAGGGCCTCTGGAAACACCATATATTTT
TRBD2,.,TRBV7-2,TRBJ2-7,CASSPTSGSLYEQYF,TGTGCCAGCAGCCCTACTAGCGGGAGTCTCTACGAGCAGTACTTC
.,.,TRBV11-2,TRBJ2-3,CASSHTTQYF,TGTGCCAGCAGCCACACCACGCAGTATTTT
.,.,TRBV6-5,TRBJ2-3,CASRPPVTDTQYF,TGTGCCAGCAGGCCCCCGGTCACAGATACGCAGTATTTT
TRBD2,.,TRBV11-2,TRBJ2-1,CASSLVAGVSYNEQFF,TGTGCCAGCAGCTTAGTAGCGGGGGTCTCCTACAATGAGCAGTTCTTC
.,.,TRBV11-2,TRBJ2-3,CASSALGAGNTDTQYF,TGTGCCAGCAGCGCGCTGGGGGCGGGTAACACAGATACGCAGTATTTT
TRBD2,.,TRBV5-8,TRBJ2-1,CASSVSGSSYNEQFF,TGTGCCAGCAGCGTTAGCGGGAGTTCTTACAATGAGCAGTTCTTC
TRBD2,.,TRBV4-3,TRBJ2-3,CASSQLPPASGTFTDTQYF,TGCGCCAGCAGCCAACTACCGCCTGCTAGCGGGACCTTCACAGATACGCAGTATTTT
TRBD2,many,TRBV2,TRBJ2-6,CASRGGYSGANVLTF,TGTGCCAGCAGGGGGGGGTACTCTGGGGCCAACGTCCTGACTTTC
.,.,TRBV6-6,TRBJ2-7,CASSDQAGGRPYEQYF,TGTGCCAGCAGCGACCAGGCCGGCGGGCGTCCCTACGAGCAGTACTTC
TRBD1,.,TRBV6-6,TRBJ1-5,CATAKHRGNNQPQHF,TGTGCCACCGCGAAACACAGGGGAAATAATCAGCCCCAGCATTTT
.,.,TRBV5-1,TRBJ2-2,CASSLGQELTGELFF,TGCGCCAGCAGCTTGGGGCAGGAACTCACCGGGGAGCTGTTTTTT